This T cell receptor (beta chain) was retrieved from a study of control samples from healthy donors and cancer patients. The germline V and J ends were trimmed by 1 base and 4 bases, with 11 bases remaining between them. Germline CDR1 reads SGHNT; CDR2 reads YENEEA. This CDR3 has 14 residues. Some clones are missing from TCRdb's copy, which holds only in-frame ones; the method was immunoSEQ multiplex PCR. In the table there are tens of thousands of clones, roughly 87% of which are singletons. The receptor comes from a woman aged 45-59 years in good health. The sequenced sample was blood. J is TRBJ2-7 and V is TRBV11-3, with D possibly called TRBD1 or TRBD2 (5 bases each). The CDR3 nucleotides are TGTGCCAGCAGCTTAGGCCCAGGGACGTACGAGCAGTACTTC. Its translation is CASSLGPGTYEQYF. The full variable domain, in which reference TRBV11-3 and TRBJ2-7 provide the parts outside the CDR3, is EAGVVQSPRYKIIEKKQPVAFWCNPISGHNTLYWYLQNLGQGPELLIRYENEEAVDDSQLPKDRFSAERLKGVDSTLKIQPAELGDSAVYLCASSLGPGTYEQYFGPGTRLTVT.